Listed below are T cell receptor beta chains from one sample, sequenced in a study of blood T cell repertoires in COVID-19. The table came from immunoSEQ multiplex PCR; TCRdb's copy has only in-frame clones and leaves some out. The data contain 150,000 to 200,000 clones, roughly 79% of them singletons. The sequenced sample consisted of peripheral blood. These receptors were collected from a woman over 75 with COVID-19, enrolled during active disease. The CDR3 runs from the conserved cysteine through the conserved F or W. D genes are given only for firm matches. Not all rows give a size; the values are once, few, many and, for expanded clones, a class.

clone size	CDR3 length	V gene	J gene	D gene	CDR3 protein	CDR3 DNA
NA	13	TRBV27	TRBJ1-5	TRBD1	CANLDRGNQPQHF	TGTGCCAACCTGGACAGGGGGAATCAGCCCCAGCATTTT
NA	15	TRBV5-4	TRBJ1-1	NA	CASSLDLGIRPEAFF	TGTGCCAGCAGCTTGGATCTGGGTATCAGGCCTGAAGCTTTCTTT
few	14	TRBV5-1	TRBJ1-2	TRBD1	CASSFGQGNYGYTF	TGCGCCAGCAGCTTCGGACAGGGGAACTATGGCTACACCTTC
few	14	TRBV7-3	TRBJ2-7	TRBD1	CASSLTGGSYEQYF	TGTGCCAGCAGCTTGACAGGGGGCAGTTACGAGCAGTACTTC
NA	18	TRBV14	TRBJ1-5	TRBD1	CASSQGHTGGMDNQPQHF	TGTGCCAGCAGCCAAGGTCACACAGGGGGCATGGACAATCAGCCCCAGCATTTT
NA	16	TRBV4-2	TRBJ2-5	TRBD2	CASSRRLAGSQETQYF	TGTGCCAGCAGCCGAAGACTAGCGGGGTCCCAAGAGACCCAGTACTTC
NA	13	TRBV5-1	TRBJ1-2	TRBD1	CASSLSRTGDYTF	TGCGCCAGCAGCTTGAGTCGTACAGGGGACTACACCTTC
NA	16	TRBV7-2	TRBJ2-1	NA	CASSLVGGSSYNEQFF	TGTGCCAGCAGCTTAGTGGGGGGTAGCTCCTACAATGAGCAGTTCTTC
NA	15	TRBV9	TRBJ2-7	TRBD1	CASSVDGQGGNEQYF	TGTGCCAGCAGCGTAGATGGACAGGGAGGCAACGAGCAGTACTTC
NA	15	TRBV11-3	TRBJ1-6	NA	CASSLDHFAGAPLHF	TGTGCCAGCAGCTTAGATCATTTTGCGGGAGCACCCCTCCACTTT
NA	15	TRBV5-1	TRBJ2-3	TRBD2	CASSSSGRSTDTQYF	TGCGCCAGCAGCTCTAGCGGGAGAAGCACAGATACGCAGTATTTT
NA	13	TRBV11-2	TRBJ1-5	NA	CASSWTEGQPQHF	TGTGCCAGCAGCTGGACGGAGGGCCAGCCCCAGCATTTT
NA	15	TRBV4-2	TRBJ1-3	NA	CASSQELGARNTIYF	TGTGCCAGCAGCCAAGAATTAGGAGCGCGAAACACCATATATTTT
NA	17	TRBV5-6	TRBJ2-5	NA	CASSFFRESVSGETQYF	TGTGCCAGCAGCTTTTTCCGCGAAAGCGTGTCTGGGGAGACCCAGTACTTC
NA	15	TRBV6-2/TRBV6-3	TRBJ2-3	TRBD2	CASSYPGLGTDTQYF	TGTGCCAGCAGTTACCCGGGACTAGGAACAGATACGCAGTATTTT
NA	16	TRBV15	TRBJ2-6	NA	CATSRERSSGANVLTF	TGTGCCACCAGCAGAGAGAGAAGCTCTGGGGCCAACGTCCTGACTTTC
once	13	TRBV29-1	TRBJ2-5	NA	CSVEGLPGETQYF	TGCAGCGTTGAAGGGCTCCCGGGGGAGACCCAGTACTTC
NA	14	TRBV6-5	TRBJ2-7	NA	CASKLRWAPYEQYF	TGTGCCAGCAAGCTACGGTGGGCTCCCTACGAGCAGTACTTC
NA	14	TRBV19	TRBJ2-3	TRBD1	CASSTRTGADTQYF	TGTGCCAGTAGTACCCGTACAGGGGCAGATACGCAGTATTTT
few	14	TRBV19	TRBJ2-7	TRBD2	CASSPLAGANEQYF	TGTGCCAGTAGTCCACTAGCGGGAGCAAACGAGCAGTACTTC
NA	19	TRBV4-2	TRBJ2-3	TRBD2	CASSQRAGGLLTSTDTQYF	TGTGCCAGCAGCCAACGCGCGGGGGGTTTACTCACTAGCACAGATACGCAGTATTTT
NA	15	TRBV11-3	TRBJ2-5	NA	CASSLDSRWAETQYF	TGTGCCAGCAGCTTAGATTCGCGATGGGCAGAGACCCAGTACTTC
NA	18	TRBV4-3	TRBJ2-7	NA	CASSQDPIQAYSSYEQYF	TGCGCCAGCAGCCAGGACCCAATACAGGCCTACAGCTCCTACGAGCAGTACTTC
NA	11	TRBV28	TRBJ2-7	NA	CASSFKYEQYF	TGTGCCAGCAGTTTTAAATACGAGCAGTACTTC